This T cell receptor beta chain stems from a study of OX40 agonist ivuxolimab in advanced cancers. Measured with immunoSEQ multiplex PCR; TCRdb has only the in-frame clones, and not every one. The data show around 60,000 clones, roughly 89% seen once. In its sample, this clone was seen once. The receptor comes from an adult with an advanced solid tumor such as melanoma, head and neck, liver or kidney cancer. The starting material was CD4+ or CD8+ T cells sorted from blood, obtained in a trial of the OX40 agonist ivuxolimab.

Here the CDR3 reads CASSPRTSGSYNEQFF. CDR3 nucleotide sequence: TGTGCCAGCTCTCCGAGGACTAGCGGCTCCTACAATGAGCAGTTCTTC. The genes are TRBV18 and TRBJ2-1, with 10 bases aligning to TRBD2. J gave up 0 bases and V 6 bases, and 5 bases lay outside the gene matches. Per the germline V gene, CDR1 is KGHSH and CDR2 is LQKENI. CDR3 size: 16 residues.